This T cell receptor (beta chain) came from a study of shared clonotypes between healthy human individuals. Trimming at V came to 0 bases and at J to 8 bases, leaving 8 bases not matched to a gene. Germline V CDR1 and CDR2: KGHSH, LQKENI. This CDR3 is 17 amino acids long. TCRdb's table, derived via immunoSEQ multiplex PCR, lists solely in-frame clones and lacks some. The data show roughly 2 million clones, approximately 96% seen once. Sequenced: naive CD4+ T cells sorted from blood. Indicated subset: CD45RA+ positively selected. The TCR was taken from a man between 18 and 29 years old in good health. This rearrangement joins TRBV18 to TRBJ2-1; the match to TRBD2 covers 12 bases. CDR3 protein: CASSPPLASGRADEQFF. The CDR3 region has the DNA TGTGCCAGCTCACCACCCCTGGCTAGCGGGAGGGCCGATGAGCAGTTCTTC.